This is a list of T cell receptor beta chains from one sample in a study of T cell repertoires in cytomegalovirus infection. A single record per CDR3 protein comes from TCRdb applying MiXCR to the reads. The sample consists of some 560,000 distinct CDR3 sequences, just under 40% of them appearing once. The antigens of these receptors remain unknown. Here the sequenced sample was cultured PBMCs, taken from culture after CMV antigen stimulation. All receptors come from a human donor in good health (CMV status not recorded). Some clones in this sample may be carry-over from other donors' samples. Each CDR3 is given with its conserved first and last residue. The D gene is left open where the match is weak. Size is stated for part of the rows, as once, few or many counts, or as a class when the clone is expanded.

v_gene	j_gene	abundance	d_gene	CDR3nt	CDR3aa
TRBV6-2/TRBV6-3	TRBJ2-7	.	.	TGTGCCAGCAGTTACCGTCGGGGGACAGCCGCCTACGAGCAGTACTTC	CASSYRRGTAAYEQYF
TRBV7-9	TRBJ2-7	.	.	TGTGCCAGCAGCTCGCAGGGTCCCTACGAGCAGTACTTC	CASSSQGPYEQYF
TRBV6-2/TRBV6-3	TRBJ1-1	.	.	TGTGCCAGCAGTTATTCGGGACCCACTGAAGCTTTCTTT	CASSYSGPTEAFF
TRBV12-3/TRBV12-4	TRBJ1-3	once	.	TGTGCCAGCTTCAGGACCTCTGGAAACACCATATATTTT	CASFRTSGNTIYF
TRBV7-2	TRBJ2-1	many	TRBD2	TGTGCCAGCAGCACCGGGACTAGGGCCTACAATGAGCAGTTCTTC	CASSTGTRAYNEQFF
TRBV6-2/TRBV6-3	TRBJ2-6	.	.	TGTGCCAGCATCAAGACCGGGGCCAACGTCCTGACTTTC	CASIKTGANVLTF
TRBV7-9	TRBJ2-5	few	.	TGTGCCAGCAGCTTATTGGGGGGTCCAGTAGGGACCCAGTACTTC	CASSLLGGPVGTQYF
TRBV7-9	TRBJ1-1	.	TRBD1	TGTGCCAGCAGCTTAGGGACAGGGGGCAGGAACACTGAAGCTTTCTTT	CASSLGTGGRNTEAFF
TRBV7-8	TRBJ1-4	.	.	TGTGCCAGCAGCTTAGCTGAAGCGGTCCTTAATGAAAAACTGTTTTTT	CASSLAEAVLNEKLFF
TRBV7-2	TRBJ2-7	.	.	TGTGCCAGCAGCTTAGAAGCATTCTACGAGCAGTACTTC	CASSLEAFYEQYF
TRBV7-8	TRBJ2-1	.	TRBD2	TGTGCCAGCAGCTTGGGAGGGTCAGGGGAGCAGTTCTTC	CASSLGGSGEQFF
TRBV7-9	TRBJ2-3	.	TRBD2	TGTGCCAGCAGCTTATTTGGAGCGGGAGGGGACACAGATACGCAGTATTTT	CASSLFGAGGDTDTQYF
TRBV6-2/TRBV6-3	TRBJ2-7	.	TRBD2	TGTGCCAGCAACCTAAGAGCCCAAGCGGGAATTTACGAGCAGTACTTC	CASNLRAQAGIYEQYF
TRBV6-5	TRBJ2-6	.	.	TGTGCCAGCAGTTACGGGCCACGGTCTGGGGCCAACGTCCTGACTTTC	CASSYGPRSGANVLTF
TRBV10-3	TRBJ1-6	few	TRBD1	TGTGCCGCCTCGGGACAGCTTAATTCACCCCTCCACTTT	CAASGQLNSPLHF
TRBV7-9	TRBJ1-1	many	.	TGTGCCAGCAGCTTGGCCGGGTCCCGCTATGGAGCTTTCTTT	CASSLAGSRYGAFF
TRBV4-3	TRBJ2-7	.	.	TGCGCCAGCACACCGGGGCGGGGCCCCTACGAGCAGTACTTC	CASTPGRGPYEQYF
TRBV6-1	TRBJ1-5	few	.	TGTGCCAGCAGTGCCGGGATTTTGGGGGGTTTCGGTCAGCCCCAGCATTTT	CASSAGILGGFGQPQHF
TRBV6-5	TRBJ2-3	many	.	TGTGCCAGCGGGATAAGTTGGCAGGCAGATACGCAGTATTTT	CASGISWQADTQYF
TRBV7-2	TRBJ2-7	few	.	TGTGCCAGCAGCCCCTCCGGGGGCAGGGGTACCTACGAGCAGTACTTC	CASSPSGGRGTYEQYF
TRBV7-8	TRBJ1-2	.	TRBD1	TGTGCCAGCAGCCGCGCCCGACAGGGGGCTAACTATGGCTACACCTTC	CASSRARQGANYGYTF
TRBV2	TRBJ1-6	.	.	TGTGCCATCCAGGGAAGAGCCTATAATTCACCCCTCCACTTT	CAIQGRAYNSPLHF
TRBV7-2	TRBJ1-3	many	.	TGTGCCAGCAGCTCCCAACAGCCAGGCTCTGGAAACACCATATATTTT	CASSSQQPGSGNTIYF
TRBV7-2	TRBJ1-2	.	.	TGTGCCAGCAGCTTTAATCCCGGGGGGGGCTACACCTTC	CASSFNPGGGYTF
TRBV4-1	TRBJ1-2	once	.	TGCGCCAGCAGCCAAGGGGTGAGGCCGGCTAACTATGGCTACACCTTC	CASSQGVRPANYGYTF
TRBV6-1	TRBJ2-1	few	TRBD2	TGTGCCAGCAGAGGACTAGAGAGCAGAGAGTTCTTC	CASRGLESREFF
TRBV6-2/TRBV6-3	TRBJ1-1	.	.	TGTGCCAGCAGTGTAACCAGGGTCACTGAAGCTTTCTTT	CASSVTRVTEAFF
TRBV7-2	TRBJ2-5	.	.	TGTGCCAGCAGCTTGAGTCGACTCCCGTACTACCAAGAGACCCAGTACTTC	CASSLSRLPYYQETQYF
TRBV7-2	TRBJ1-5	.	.	TGTGCCAGCAGCCCAGGGCGGGGCTTTAGCAATCAGCCCCAGCATTTT	CASSPGRGFSNQPQHF
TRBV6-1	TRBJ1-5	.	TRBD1	TGTGCCAGCAGTTCTCTTCCAACCGGGACAGGAAGCAATCAGCCCCAGCATTTT	CASSSLPTGTGSNQPQHF
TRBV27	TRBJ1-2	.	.	TGTGCCAGCAGTCCCGGGACGGGTATTGGCTACACCTTC	CASSPGTGIGYTF
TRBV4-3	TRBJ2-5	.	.	TGCGCCAGCAGCCCCACTAGCAGGGGCCAAGAGACCCAGTACTTC	CASSPTSRGQETQYF
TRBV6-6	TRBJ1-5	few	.	TGTGCCAGCAGTTACCCAAGTCAGCCCCAGCATTTT	CASSYPSQPQHF
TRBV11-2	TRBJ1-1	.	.	TGTGCCAGCAGCACAGGGCTCGGGACTGAAGCTTTCTTT	CASSTGLGTEAFF
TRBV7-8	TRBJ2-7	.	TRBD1	TGTGCCAGCAGCTCGACGGGACAGGGAATTTACGAGCAGTACTTC	CASSSTGQGIYEQYF
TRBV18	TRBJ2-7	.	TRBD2	TGTGCCAGCTCACCACCTGCCGCGGGGGGTGCCTACGAGCAGTACTTC	CASSPPAAGGAYEQYF
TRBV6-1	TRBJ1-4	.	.	TGTGCCAGCAGTGAATCGGGGCAGTCGTACGAAAAACTGTTTTTT	CASSESGQSYEKLFF
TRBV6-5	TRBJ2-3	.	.	TGTGCCAGCAGTTACTCCCCAGCAGAAGATCCGCAGTATTTT	CASSYSPAEDPQYF
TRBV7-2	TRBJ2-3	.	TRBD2	TGTGCCAGCAGCTTAGGGGCCGGGGGGGGAAGCACAGATACGCAGTATTTT	CASSLGAGGGSTDTQYF
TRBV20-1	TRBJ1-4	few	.	TGCAGTGCTAGCCATGGGAGATTCGCAACTAATGAAAAACTGTTTTTT	CSASHGRFATNEKLFF
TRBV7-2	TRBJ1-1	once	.	TGTGCCAGCAGCTTAGGGATTGACACTGAAGCTTTCTTT	CASSLGIDTEAFF
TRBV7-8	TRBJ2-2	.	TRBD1	TGTGCCAGCAGCCACGAAGGACAGGGGACCGGGGAGCTGTTTTTT	CASSHEGQGTGELFF
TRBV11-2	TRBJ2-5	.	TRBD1	TGTGCCAGCAGCCCGTTATCTATAGGGACAGGGTTGCAAGAGACCCAGTACTTC	CASSPLSIGTGLQETQYF
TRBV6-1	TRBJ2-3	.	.	TGTGCCACCTCGCCCGGGGACACTAGCACAGATACGCAGTATTTT	CATSPGDTSTDTQYF
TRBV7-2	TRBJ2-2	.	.	TGTGCCAGCAACTACCTTGGCGGGGAGCTGTTTTTT	CASNYLGGELFF
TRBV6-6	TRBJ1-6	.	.	TGTGCCAGCAGTTATAGGGGATTTAATTCACCCCTCCACTTT	CASSYRGFNSPLHF
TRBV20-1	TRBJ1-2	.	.	TGCAGTGCAGGACAGAACTATGGCTACACCTTC	CSAGQNYGYTF
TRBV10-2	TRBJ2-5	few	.	TGCGCCAGCTCGGCGGTACAAGAGACCCAGTACTTC	CASSAVQETQYF
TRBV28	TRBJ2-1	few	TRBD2	TGTGCCAGCAGTTCCCTTGGGGGGGGCTCCTACAATGAGCAGTTCTTC	CASSSLGGGSYNEQFF
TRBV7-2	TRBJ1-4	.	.	TGTGCCAGCAGCCCAACCCCATGGGCAACTAATGAAAAACTGTTTTTT	CASSPTPWATNEKLFF
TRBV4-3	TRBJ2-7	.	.	TGCGCCAGCAGCCAAGCAAAGGACAGTTACGAGCAGTACTTC	CASSQAKDSYEQYF
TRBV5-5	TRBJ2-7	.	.	TGTGCCAGCAGCCCCACGAACGAGCAGTACTTC	CASSPTNEQYF
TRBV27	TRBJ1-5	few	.	TGTGCCAGCAGTTTTAGAGGCGAGCCCCAGCATTTT	CASSFRGEPQHF
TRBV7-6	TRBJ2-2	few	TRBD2	TGTGCCAGCAGCTTATATAGCGGGGGTCCCGGGGAGCTGTTTTTT	CASSLYSGGPGELFF
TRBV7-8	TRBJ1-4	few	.	TGTGCCAGCAGCCCGGGGCGGGGAGAAAAACTGTTTTTT	CASSPGRGEKLFF
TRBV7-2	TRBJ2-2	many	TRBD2	TGTGCCAGCAGCTTCAGCGGGGGGGCGGGCACCGGGGAGCTGTTTTTT	CASSFSGGAGTGELFF
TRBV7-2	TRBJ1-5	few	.	TGTGCCAGCAGCTTAGCAGGGGGTTCTTCCAATCAGCCCCAGCATTTT	CASSLAGGSSNQPQHF
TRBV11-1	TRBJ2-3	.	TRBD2	TGTGCCAGCAGCTACGGGACTAGCGGGGAGCAACTCACAGATACGCAGTATTTT	CASSYGTSGEQLTDTQYF
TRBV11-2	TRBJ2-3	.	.	TGTGCCAGCAGCTTACCTCCTCCCCGGGGGGCGGAGGGGCCAGATACGCAGTATTTT	CASSLPPPRGAEGPDTQYF